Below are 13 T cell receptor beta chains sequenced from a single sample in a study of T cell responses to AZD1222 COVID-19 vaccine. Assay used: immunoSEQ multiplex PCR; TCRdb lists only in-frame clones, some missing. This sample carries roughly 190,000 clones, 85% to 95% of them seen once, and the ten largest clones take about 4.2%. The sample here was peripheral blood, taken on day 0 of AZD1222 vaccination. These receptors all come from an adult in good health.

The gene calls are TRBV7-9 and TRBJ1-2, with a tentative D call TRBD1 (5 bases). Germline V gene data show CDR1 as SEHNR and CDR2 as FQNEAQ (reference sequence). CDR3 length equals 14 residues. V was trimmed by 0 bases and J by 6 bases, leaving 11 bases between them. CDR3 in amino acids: CASSLADSRDGYTF. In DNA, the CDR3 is TGTGCCAGCAGCTTAGCAGACAGCCGAGATGGCTACACCTTC.

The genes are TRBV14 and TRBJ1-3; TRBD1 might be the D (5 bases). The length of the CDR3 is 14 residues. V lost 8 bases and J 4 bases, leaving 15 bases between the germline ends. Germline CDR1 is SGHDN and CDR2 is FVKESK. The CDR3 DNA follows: TGTGCCAGCCGCCGGGGCCTAGCGGGAAACACCATATATTTT. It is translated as CASRRGLAGNTIYF.

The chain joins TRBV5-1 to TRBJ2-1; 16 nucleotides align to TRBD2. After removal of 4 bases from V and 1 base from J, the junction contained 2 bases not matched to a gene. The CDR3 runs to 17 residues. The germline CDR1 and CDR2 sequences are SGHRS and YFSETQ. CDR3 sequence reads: CASSVGLAGGSYNEQFF. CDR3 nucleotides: TGCGCCAGCAGCGTGGGACTAGCGGGAGGGTCCTACAATGAGCAGTTCTTC.

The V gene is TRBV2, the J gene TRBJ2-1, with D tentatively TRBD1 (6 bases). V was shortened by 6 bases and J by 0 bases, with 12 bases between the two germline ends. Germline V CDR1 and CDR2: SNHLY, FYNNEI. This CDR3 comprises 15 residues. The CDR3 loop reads CASRGQGLSYNEQFF. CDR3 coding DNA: TGTGCCAGCAGAGGCCAGGGGCTCTCCTACAATGAGCAGTTCTTC.

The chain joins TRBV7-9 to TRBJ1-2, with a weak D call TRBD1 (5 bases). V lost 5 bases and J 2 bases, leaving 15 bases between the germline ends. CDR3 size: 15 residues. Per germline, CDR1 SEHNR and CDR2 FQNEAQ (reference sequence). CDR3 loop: CASSRGEGPNYGYTF. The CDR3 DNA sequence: TGTGCCAGCAGCCGGGGGGAAGGGCCCAACTATGGCTACACCTTC.

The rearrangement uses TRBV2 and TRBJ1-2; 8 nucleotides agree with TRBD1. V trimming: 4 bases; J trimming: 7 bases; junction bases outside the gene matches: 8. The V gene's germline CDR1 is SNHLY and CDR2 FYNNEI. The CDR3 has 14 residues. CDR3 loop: CASSAQGAPPGYTF. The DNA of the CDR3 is TGTGCCAGCAGTGCTCAGGGGGCTCCCCCTGGCTACACCTTC.

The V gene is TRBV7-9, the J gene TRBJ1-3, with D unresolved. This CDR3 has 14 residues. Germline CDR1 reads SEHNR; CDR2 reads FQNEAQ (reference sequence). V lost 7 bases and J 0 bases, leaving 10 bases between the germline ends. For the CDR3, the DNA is TGTGCCAGCACCAAAGGATTCTCTGGAAACACCATATATTTT. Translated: CASTKGFSGNTIYF.

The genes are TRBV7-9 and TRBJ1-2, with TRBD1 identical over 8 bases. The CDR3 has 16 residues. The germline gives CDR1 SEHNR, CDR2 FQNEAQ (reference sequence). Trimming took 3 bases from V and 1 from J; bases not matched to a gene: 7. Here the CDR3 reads CASSFQDRADNYGYTF. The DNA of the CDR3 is TGTGCCAGCAGCTTTCAGGACAGGGCCGATAACTATGGCTACACCTTC.

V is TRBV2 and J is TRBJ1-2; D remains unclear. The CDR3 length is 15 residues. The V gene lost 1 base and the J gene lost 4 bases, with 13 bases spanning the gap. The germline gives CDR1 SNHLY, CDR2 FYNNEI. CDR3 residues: CASSEVAVDIYGYTF. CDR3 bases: TGTGCCAGCAGTGAAGTGGCCGTCGATATCTATGGCTACACCTTC.

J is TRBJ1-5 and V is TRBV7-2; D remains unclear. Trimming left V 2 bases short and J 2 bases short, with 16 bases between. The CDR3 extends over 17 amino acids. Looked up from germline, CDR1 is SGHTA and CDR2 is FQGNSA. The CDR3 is CASSLSIGPWGNQPQHF. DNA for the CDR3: TGTGCCAGCAGCTTAAGTATAGGACCCTGGGGCAATCAGCCCCAGCATTTT.

CDR3 protein: CASSFSLAGSYEQYF. For the CDR3, the DNA is TGTGCCAGCAGTTTCAGTCTAGCGGGTTCCTACGAGCAGTACTTC. The chain is built from TRBV27 and TRBJ2-7; 8 bases agree with TRBD2. The CDR3 covers 15 residues. Looked up from germline, CDR1 is MNHEY and CDR2 is SMNVEV (reference sequence). V was pared by 3 bases and J by 1 base, with 5 bases of the junction left unmatched.

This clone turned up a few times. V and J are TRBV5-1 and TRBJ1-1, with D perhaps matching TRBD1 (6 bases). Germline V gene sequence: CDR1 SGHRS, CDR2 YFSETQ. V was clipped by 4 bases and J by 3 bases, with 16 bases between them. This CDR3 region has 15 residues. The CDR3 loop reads CASSPQRQVDTEAFF. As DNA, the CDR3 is TGCGCCAGCAGCCCCCAACGACAGGTCGACACTGAAGCTTTCTTT.

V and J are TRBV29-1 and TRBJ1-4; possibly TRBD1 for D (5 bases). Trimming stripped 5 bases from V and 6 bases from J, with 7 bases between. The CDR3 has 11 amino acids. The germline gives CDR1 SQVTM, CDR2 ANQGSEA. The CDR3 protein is CSVQGDEKLFF. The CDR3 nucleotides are TGCAGCGTTCAAGGGGATGAAAAACTGTTTTTT.